This T cell receptor beta chain appears in the sequencing data of a study of technical replicates of blood from several donors. Only in-frame clones appear in the TCRdb table, and some are missing; sequencing was by immunoSEQ multiplex PCR. Here the sample spans about 84,000 clones, 92% being singletons. The CDR3 is 12 residues long. Germline V gene sequence: CDR1 MNHEY, CDR2 SMNVEV (reference sequence). Trimming stripped 6 bases from V and 5 bases from J, with 8 bases between. The rearrangement links TRBV27 to TRBJ2-1; tentatively, D is TRBD1 (5 bases). The sequence came from a human donor in good health. Sequencing was carried out using T cells isolated from PBMCs. The CDR3 DNA follows: TGTGCCAGCAGAAGCAGGGACAATGAGCAGTTCTTC. Encoded protein: CASRSRDNEQFF.